This T cell receptor (beta chain) originates from a study of cytomegalovirus exposure and HLA in healthy donors. 60 Vbeta and 13 Jbeta primers were used in PCR. Generated by immunoSEQ multiplex PCR, the TCRdb table keeps only in-frame clones and is missing some. The repertoire holds 95,000 to 150,000 clones, with approximately 80% as singletons. Germline loops: CDR1 MGHRA, CDR2 YSYEKL. CDR3 length equals 16 residues. Sequencing input: PBMCs. The chain employs TRBV4-1 and TRBJ2-5, with 9 positions matching TRBD2. The DNA end is a closer match to TRBJ2-7, so the J assignment may be wrong. The source is a woman in her forties in good health and CMV-seropositive. The DNA of the CDR3 is TGCGCCAGCAGCCCGACGAATAGCGGGGGCAGCTACGAGCAGTACTTC. Its protein is CASSPTNSGGSYEQYF.